The 4 T cell receptor beta chains given below trace back to one sample, sequenced in a study of T cell responses to AZD1222 COVID-19 vaccine. Sequencing used immunoSEQ multiplex PCR; TCRdb keeps in-frame clones, though not all of them. The repertoire holds roughly 180,000 clones, with about 90% as singletons. The sequencing used peripheral blood, collected 28 days after the second AZD1222 dose. Receptors were obtained from an adult who received the AZD1222 COVID-19 vaccine.

This CDR3 is CASSPYPSMVEKLFF. The CDR3 nucleotides read TGTGCCAGCAGTCCCTACCCCTCGATGGTGGAAAAACTGTTTTTT. The chain joins TRBV6-1 to TRBJ1-4; no definite D call. The CDR3 sequence is 15 residues long. The V gene's germline CDR1 is MNHNS and CDR2 SASEGT. V lost 5 bases to trimming and J lost 8 bases, with 18 bases between them.

The V call is TRBV7-9, the J call TRBJ1-2; no reliable D call. The germline gives CDR1 SEHNR, CDR2 FQNEAQ (reference sequence). The V end was cut by 1 base, the J end by 6 bases, with 6 bases between. The CDR3 runs to 12 residues. The CDR3 nucleotides are TGTGCCAGCAGCTTAGGTGTAGATGGCTACACCTTC. Translation gives CASSLGVDGYTF.

This sequence joins TRBV29-1 and TRBJ2-1; 13 positions agree with TRBD2. CDR3 length equals 18 residues. The junction had 13 bases not matched to a gene; V was cut back by 4 bases and J by 4 bases. Germline V gene sequence: CDR1 SQVTM, CDR2 ANQGSEA. The CDR3 spells CSVVSGTSGTGFYNEQFF. DNA for the CDR3: TGCAGCGTTGTGTCCGGGACTAGCGGGACGGGCTTTTACAATGAGCAGTTCTTC.

The V gene is TRBV30, the J gene TRBJ1-1; possibly TRBD1 for D (6 bases). The CDR3 sequence is 15 residues long. Germline loops: CDR1 GTSNPN, CDR2 SVGIG (reference sequence). Between the trimmed V and J ends, which lost 3 bases and 0 bases, there was a span of 14 bases. CDR3 residues: CAWRQGRGVNTEAFF. The CDR3 DNA follows: TGTGCCTGGAGGCAGGGGCGGGGCGTGAACACTGAAGCTTTCTTT.